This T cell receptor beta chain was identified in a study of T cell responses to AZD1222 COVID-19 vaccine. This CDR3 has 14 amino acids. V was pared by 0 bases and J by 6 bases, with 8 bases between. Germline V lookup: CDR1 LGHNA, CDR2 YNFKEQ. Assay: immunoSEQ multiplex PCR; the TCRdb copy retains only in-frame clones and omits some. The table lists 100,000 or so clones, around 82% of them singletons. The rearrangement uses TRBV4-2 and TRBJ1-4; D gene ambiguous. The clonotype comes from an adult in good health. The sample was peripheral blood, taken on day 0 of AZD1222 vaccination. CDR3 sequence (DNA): TGTGCCAGCAGCCAAGAGAGGAAGGATGAAAAACTGTTTTTT. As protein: CASSQERKDEKLFF.